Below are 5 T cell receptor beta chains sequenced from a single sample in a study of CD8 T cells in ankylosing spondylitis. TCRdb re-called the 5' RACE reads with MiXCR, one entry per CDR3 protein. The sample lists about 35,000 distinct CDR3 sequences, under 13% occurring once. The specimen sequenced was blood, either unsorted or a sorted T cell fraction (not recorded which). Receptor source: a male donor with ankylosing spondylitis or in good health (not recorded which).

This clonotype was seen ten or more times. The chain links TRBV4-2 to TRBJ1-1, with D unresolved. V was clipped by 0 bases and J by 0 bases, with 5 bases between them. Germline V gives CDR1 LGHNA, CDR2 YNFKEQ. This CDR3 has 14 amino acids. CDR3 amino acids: CASSQDGLNTEAFF. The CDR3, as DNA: TGTGCCAGCAGCCAAGATGGGCTGAACACTGAAGCTTTCTTT.

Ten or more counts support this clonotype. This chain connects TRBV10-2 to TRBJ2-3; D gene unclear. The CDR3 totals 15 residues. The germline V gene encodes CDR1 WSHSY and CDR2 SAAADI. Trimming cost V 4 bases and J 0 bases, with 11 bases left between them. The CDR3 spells CASSGPGLSTDTQYF. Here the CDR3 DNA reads TGCGCCAGCAGTGGGCCGGGCCTCAGCACAGATACGCAGTATTTT.

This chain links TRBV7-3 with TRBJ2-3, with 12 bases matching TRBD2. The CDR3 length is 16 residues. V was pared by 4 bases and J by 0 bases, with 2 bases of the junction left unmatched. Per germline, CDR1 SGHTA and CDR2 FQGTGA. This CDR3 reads CASSSGLAGSTDTQYF. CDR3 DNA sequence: TGTGCCAGCAGCTCCGGACTAGCGGGAAGCACAGATACGCAGTATTTT. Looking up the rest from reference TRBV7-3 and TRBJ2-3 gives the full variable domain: GAGVSQTPSNKVTEKGKYVELRCDPISGHTALYWYRQSLGQGPEFLIYFQGTGAADDSGLPNDRFFAVRPEGSVSTLKIQRTERGDSAVYLCASSSGLAGSTDTQYFGPGTRLTVL.

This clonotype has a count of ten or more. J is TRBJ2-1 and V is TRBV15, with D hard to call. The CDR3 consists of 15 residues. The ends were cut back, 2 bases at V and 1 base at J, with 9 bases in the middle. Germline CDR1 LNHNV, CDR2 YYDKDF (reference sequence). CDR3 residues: CATSRPIRSYNEQFF. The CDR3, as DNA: TGTGCCACCAGCAGACCTATTAGGTCCTACAATGAGCAGTTCTTC.

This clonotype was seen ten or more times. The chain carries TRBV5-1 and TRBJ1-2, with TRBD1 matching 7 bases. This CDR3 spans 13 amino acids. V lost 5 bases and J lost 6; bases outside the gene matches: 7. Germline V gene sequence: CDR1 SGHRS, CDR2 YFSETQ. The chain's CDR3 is CASRLTGEHGYTF. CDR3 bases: TGCGCCAGCAGGCTAACAGGGGAACATGGCTACACCTTC. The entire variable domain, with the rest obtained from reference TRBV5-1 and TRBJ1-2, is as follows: KAGVTQTPRYLIKTRGQQVTLSCSPISGHRSVSWYQQTPGQGLQFLFEYFSETQRNKGNFPGRFSGRQFSNSRSEMNVSTLELGDSALYLCASRLTGEHGYTFGSGTRLTVV.